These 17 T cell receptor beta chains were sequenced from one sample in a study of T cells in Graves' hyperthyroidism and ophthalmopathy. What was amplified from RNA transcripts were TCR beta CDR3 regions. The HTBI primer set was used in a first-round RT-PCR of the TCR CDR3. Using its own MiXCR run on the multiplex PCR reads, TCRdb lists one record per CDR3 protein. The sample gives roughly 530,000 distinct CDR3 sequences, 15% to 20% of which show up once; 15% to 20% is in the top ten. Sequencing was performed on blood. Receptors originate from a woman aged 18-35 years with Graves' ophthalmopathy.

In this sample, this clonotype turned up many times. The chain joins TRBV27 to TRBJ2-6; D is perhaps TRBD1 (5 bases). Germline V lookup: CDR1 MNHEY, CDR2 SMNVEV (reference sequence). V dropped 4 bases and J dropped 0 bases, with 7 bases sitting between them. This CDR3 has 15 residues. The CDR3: CASSSDSSGANVLTF. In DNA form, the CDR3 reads TGTGCCAGCAGTTCCGACAGCTCTGGGGCCAACGTCCTGACTTTC.

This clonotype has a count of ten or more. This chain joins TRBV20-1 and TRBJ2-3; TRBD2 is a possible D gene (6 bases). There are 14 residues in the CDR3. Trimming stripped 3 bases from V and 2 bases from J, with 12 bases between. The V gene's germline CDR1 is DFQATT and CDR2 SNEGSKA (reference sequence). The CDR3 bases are TGCAGTGCTAGCCTAAGCGGGTTCACAGATACGCAGTATTTT. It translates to CSASLSGFTDTQYF.

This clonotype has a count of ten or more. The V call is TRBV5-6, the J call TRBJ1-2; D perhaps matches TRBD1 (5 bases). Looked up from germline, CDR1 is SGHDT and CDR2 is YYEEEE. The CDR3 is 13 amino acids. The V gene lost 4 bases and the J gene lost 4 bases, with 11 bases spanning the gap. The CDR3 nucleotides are TGTGCCAGCAGCCCCAGGGACGGCTATGGCTACACCTTC. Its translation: CASSPRDGYGYTF.

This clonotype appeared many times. CDR3 nucleotide sequence: TGTGCCAGCAGCTTAGTAGCGGGGGGGCTAAATGAGCAGTTCTTC. Its translation: CASSLVAGGLNEQFF. The gene calls are TRBV5-5 and TRBJ2-1, with 11 bases that match TRBD2. CDR1 SGHKS and CDR2 YYEKEE come from the germline V gene (reference sequence). The CDR3 runs to 15 residues. V shed 2 bases, J shed 7 bases, and the junction held 5 bases outside the gene matches.

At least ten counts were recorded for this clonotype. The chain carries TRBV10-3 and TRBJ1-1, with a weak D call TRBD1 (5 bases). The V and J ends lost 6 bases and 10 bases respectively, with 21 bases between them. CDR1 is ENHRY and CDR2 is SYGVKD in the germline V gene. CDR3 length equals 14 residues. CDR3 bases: TGTGCCATCAGGGGAACTGACAGTCCCCGGGGAGCTTTCTTT. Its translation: CAIRGTDSPRGAFF.

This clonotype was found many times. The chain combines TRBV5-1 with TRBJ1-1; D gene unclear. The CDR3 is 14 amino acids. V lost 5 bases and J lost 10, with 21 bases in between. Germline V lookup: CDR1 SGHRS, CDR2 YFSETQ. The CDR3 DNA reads TGCGCCAGCAGTTCGACTACGGACTTAAGGGTAGCTTTCTTT. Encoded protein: CASSSTTDLRVAFF.

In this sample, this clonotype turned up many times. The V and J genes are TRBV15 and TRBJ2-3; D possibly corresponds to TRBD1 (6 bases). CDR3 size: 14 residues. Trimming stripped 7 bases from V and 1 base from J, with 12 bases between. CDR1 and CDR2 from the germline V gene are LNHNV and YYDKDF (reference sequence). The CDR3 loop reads CATTPQGRTDTQYF. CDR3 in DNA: TGTGCCACCACCCCACAGGGACGCACAGATACGCAGTATTTT.

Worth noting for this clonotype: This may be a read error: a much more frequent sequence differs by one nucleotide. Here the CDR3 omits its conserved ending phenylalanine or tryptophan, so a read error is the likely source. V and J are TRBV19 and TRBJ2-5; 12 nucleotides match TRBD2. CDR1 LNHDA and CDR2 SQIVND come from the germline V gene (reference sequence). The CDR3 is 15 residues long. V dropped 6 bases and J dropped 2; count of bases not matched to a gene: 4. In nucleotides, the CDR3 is TGTGCCAGTAGAGTGACTAGCGGGGGACAAGAGACCCAGTACCTC. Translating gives CASRVTSGGQETQYL.

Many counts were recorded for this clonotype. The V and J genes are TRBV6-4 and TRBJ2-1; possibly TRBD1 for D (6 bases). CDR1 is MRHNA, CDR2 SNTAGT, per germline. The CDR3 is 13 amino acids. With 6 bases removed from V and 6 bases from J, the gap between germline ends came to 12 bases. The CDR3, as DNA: TGTGCCAGCAGCAAGGACAGTTCCAATGAGCAGTTCTTC. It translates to CASSKDSSNEQFF.

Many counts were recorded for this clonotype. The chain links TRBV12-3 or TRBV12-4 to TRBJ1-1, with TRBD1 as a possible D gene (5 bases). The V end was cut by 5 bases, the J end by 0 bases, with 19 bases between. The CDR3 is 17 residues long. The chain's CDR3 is CASSSPARGYLNTEAFF. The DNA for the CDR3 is TGTGCCAGCAGTAGCCCAGCGAGGGGATACCTGAACACTGAAGCTTTCTTT.

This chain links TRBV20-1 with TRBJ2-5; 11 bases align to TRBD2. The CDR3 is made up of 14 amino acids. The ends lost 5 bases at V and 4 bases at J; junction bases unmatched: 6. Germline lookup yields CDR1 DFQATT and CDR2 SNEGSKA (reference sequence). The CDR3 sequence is CSALAGGPIETQYF. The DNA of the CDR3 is TGCAGTGCTTTAGCGGGGGGGCCGATAGAGACCCAGTACTTC.

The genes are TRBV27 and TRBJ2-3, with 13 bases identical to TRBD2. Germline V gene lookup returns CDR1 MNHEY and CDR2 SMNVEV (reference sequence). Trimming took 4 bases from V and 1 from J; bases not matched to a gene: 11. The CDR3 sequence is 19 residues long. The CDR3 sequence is CASSSLPGTSGARTDTQYF. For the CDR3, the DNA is TGTGCCAGCAGTTCCTTACCCGGGACTAGCGGGGCTCGCACAGATACGCAGTATTTT.

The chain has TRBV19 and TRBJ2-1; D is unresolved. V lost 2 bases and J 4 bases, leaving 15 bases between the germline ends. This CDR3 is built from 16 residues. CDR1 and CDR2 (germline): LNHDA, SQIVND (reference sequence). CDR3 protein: CASSILAAGPYNEQFF. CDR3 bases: TGTGCCAGTAGTATATTGGCGGCCGGGCCTTACAATGAGCAGTTCTTC.

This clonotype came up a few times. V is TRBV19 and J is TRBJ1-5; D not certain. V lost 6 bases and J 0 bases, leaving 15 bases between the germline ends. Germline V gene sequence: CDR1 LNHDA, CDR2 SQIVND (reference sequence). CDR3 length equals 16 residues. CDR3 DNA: TGTGCCAGTAGCTCACACGGGAGGGATAGCAATCAGCCCCAGCATTTT. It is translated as CASSSHGRDSNQPQHF. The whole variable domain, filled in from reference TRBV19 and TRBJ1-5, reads DGGITQSPKYLFRKEGQNVTLSCEQNLNHDAMYWYRQDPGQGLRLIYYSQIVNDFQKGDIAEGYSVSREKKESFPLTVTSAQKNPTAFYLCASSSHGRDSNQPQHFGDGTRLSIL.

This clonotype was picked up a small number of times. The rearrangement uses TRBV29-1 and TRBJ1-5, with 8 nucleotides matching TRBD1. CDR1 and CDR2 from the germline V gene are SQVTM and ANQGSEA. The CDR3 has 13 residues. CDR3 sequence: CSQEQGGNQPQHF. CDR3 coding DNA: TGCTCCCAAGAACAGGGGGGCAATCAGCCCCAGCATTTT.

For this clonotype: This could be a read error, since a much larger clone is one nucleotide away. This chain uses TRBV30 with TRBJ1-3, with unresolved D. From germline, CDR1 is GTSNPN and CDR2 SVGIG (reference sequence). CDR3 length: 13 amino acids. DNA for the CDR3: TGTGCCTGGGGTGTACTCGCTGGAAACACCATATATTTT. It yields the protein CAWGVLAGNTIYF.

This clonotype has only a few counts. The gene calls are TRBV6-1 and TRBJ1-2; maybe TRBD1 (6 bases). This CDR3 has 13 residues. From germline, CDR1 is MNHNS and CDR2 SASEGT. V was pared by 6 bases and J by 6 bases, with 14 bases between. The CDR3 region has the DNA TGTGCCAGCAGACACAGGGATAGGAATGGCTACACCTTC. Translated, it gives CASRHRDRNGYTF.